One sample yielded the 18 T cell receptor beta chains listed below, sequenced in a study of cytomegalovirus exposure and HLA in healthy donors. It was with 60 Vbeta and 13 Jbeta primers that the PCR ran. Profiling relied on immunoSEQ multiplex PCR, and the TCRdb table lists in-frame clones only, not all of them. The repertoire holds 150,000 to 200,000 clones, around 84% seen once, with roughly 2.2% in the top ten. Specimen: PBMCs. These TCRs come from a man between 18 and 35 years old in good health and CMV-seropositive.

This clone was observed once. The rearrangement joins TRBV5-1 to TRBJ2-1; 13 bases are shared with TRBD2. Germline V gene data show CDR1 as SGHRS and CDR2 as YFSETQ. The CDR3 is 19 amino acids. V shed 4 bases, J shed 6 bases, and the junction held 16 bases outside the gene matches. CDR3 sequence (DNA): TGCGCCAGCAGCCCGGCCGGGACTAGCGGGGACAGGGGGTTCAATGAGCAGTTCTTC. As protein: CASSPAGTSGDRGFNEQFF.

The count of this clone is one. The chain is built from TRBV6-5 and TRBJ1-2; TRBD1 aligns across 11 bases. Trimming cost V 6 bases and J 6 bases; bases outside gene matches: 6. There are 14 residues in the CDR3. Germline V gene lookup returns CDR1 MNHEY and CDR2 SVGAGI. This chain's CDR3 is CASSRDRGKDGYTF. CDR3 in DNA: TGTGCCAGCAGCCGGGACAGGGGGAAGGATGGCTACACCTTC.

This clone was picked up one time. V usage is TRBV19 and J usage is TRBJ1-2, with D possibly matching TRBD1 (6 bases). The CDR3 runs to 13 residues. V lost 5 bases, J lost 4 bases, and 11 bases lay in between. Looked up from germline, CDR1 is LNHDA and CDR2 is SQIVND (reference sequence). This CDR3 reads CASSLGTSYGYTF. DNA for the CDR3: TGTGCCAGTAGTCTCGGGACAAGCTATGGCTACACCTTC.

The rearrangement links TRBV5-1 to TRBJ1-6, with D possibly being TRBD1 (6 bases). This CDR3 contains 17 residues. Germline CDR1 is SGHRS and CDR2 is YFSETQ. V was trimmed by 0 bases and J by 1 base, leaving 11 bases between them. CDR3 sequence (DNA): TGCGCCAGCAGCTTGGAACAGGGCAGATCCTATAATTCACCCCTCCACTTT. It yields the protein CASSLEQGRSYNSPLHF.

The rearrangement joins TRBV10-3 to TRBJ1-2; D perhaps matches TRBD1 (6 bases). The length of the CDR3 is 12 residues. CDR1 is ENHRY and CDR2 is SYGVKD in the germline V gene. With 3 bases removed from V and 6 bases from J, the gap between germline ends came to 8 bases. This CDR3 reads CAISEQGDGYTF. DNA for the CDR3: TGTGCCATCAGTGAACAGGGCGATGGCTACACCTTC.

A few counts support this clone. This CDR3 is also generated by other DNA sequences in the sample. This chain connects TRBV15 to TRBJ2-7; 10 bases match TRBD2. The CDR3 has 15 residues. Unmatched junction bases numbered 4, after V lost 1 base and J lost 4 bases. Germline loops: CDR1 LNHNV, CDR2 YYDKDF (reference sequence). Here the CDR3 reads CATSRASGGAYEQYF. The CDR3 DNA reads TGTGCCACCAGCAGAGCCAGCGGGGGGGCGTACGAGCAGTACTTC.

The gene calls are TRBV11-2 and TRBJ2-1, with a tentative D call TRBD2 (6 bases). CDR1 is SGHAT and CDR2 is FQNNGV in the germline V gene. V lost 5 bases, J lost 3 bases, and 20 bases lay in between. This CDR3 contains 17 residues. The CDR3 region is CASSPNPTSSGYNEQFF. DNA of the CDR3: TGTGCCAGCAGCCCGAACCCTACTAGCTCAGGCTACAATGAGCAGTTCTTC. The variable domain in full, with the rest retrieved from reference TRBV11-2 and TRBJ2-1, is EAGVAQSPRYKIIEKRQSVAFWCNPISGHATLYWYQQILGQGPKLLIQFQNNGVVDDSQLPKDRFSAERLKGVDSTLKIQPAKLEDSAVYLCASSPNPTSSGYNEQFFGPGTRLTVL.

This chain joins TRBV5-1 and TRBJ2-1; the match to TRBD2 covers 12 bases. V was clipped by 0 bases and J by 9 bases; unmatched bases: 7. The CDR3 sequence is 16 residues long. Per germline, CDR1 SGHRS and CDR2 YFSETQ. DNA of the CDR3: TGCGCCAGCAGCTTGGCCGCGACTAGCGGGGGCGGTGAGCAGTTCTTC. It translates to CASSLAATSGGGEQFF.

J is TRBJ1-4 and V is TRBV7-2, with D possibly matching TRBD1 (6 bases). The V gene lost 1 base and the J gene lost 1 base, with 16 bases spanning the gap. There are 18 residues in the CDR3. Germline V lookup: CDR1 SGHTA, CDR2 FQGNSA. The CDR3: CASSLVGPGVGTNEKLFF. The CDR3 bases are TGTGCCAGCAGCTTAGTCGGTCCAGGGGTGGGAACTAATGAAAAACTGTTTTTT.

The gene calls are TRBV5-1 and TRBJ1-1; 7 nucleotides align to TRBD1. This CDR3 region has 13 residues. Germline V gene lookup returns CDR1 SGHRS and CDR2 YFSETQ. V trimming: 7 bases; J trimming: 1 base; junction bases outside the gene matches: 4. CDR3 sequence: CASRRDRNTEAFF. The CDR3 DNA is TGCGCCAGCCGCCGGGACAGGAACACTGAAGCTTTCTTT.

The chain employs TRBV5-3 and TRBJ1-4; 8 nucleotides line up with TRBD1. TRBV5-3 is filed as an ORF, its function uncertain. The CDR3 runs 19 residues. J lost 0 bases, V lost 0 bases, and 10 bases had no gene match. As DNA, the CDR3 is TGTGCCAGAAGCTTGGGGACAGGGAGAATACTATCAACTAATGAAAAACTGTTTTTT. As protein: CARSLGTGRILSTNEKLFF.

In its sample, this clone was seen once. The DNA of the CDR3 is TGTGCCAGCAGTGGCGTGGCGGGGGGGCTCAATGAGCAGTTCTTC. Translation gives CASSGVAGGLNEQFF. The rearrangement links TRBV2 to TRBJ2-1; the match to TRBD2 covers 9 bases. The V gene end was trimmed by 4 bases and the J gene end by 6 bases; junction bases not matched to a gene: 7. The germline CDR1 and CDR2 sequences are SNHLY and FYNNEI. The CDR3 totals 15 residues. The full variable domain, in which reference TRBV2 and TRBJ2-1 provide the parts outside the CDR3, is EPEVTQTPSHQVTQMGQEVILRCVPISNHLYFYWYRQILGQKVEFLVSFYNNEISEKSEIFDDQFSVERPDGSNFTLKIRSTKLEDSAMYFCASSGVAGGLNEQFFGPGTRLTVL.

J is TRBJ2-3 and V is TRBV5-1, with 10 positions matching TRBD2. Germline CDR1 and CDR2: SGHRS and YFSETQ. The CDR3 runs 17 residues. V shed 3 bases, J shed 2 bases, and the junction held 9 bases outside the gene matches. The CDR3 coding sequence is TGCGCCAGCAGCTCCCTGGCCAGCGGGGGGGCCACAGATACGCAGTATTTT. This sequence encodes CASSSLASGGATDTQYF.

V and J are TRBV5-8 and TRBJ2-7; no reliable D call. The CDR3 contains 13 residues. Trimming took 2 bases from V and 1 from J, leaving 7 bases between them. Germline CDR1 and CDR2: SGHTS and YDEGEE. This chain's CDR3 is CASSFGGSYEQYF. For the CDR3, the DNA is TGTGCCAGCAGCTTTGGCGGTTCCTACGAGCAGTACTTC.

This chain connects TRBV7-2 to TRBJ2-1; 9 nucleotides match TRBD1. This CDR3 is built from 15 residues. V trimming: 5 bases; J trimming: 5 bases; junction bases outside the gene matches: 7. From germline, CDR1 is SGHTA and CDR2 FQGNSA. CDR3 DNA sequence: TGTGCCAGCAGCCGACAGGGGGTGAGGGACAATGAGCAGTTCTTC. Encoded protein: CASSRQGVRDNEQFF.

CDR3 amino acids: CASSLRGGLADTQYF. As DNA, the CDR3 is TGCGCCAGCAGCTTGCGGGGAGGCTTAGCAGATACGCAGTATTTT. This chain uses TRBV5-1 with TRBJ2-3; the D gene is possibly TRBD2 (6 bases). Trimming removed 1 base at V and 4 bases at J, with 13 bases between. CDR3 length: 15 amino acids. Per germline, CDR1 SGHRS and CDR2 YFSETQ.

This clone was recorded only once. The CDR3 bases are TGCAGCGTTGCGGGGGGGGGTGGCTACACCTTC. Amino acids: CSVAGGGGYTF. This chain links TRBV29-1 with TRBJ1-2, with a tentative D call TRBD1 (5 bases). This CDR3 has 11 residues. The germline V and J ends were trimmed by 4 bases and 7 bases, with 10 bases remaining between them. Germline V CDR1 and CDR2: SQVTM, ANQGSEA.

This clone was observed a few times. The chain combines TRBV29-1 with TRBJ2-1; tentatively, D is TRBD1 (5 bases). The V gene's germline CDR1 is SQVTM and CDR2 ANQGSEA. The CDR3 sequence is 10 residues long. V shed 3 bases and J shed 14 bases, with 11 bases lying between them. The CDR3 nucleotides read TGCAGCGTTGAGCACGGCAGGGAGTTCTTC. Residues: CSVEHGREFF.